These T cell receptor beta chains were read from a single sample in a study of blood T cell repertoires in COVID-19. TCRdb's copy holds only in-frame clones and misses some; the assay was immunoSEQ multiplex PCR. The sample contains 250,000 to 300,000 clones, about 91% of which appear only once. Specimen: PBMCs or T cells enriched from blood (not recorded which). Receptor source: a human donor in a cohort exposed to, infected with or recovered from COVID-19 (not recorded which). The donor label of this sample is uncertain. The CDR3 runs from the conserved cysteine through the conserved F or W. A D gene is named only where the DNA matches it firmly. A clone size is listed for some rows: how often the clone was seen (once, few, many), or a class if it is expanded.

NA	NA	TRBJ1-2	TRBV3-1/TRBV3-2	CASSQDGGGYTF	TGTGCCAGCAGCCAAGATGGTGGCGGCTACACCTTC
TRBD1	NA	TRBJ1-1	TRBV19	CASSRRFPGQGDTEAFF	TGTGCCAGTAGCCGTAGATTCCCCGGACAGGGGGACACTGAAGCTTTCTTT
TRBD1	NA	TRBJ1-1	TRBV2	CASSRTGWDRGSEAFF	TGTGCCAGCAGCAGGACAGGGTGGGACCGGGGGTCTGAAGCTTTCTTT
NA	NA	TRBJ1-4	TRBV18	CASSVSRDIGEKLFF	TGTGCCAGCTCAGTCTCCCGGGACATTGGTGAAAAACTGTTTTTT
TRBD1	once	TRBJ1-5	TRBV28	CASSLTRTGSSNQPQHF	TGTGCCAGCAGTTTAACCCGGACAGGGTCTAGCAATCAGCCCCAGCATTTT
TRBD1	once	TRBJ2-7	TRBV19	CASSSRTGESYEQYF	TGTGCCAGTAGTTCCCGGACAGGGGAGAGCTACGAGCAGTACTTC
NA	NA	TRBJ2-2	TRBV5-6	CASSPTGKWNTGELFF	TGTGCCAGCAGCCCTACAGGGAAGTGGAACACCGGGGAGCTGTTTTTT
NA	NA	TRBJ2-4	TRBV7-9	CASSREGGDVAKNIQYF	TGTGCCAGCAGCCGCGAGGGCGGAGACGTAGCCAAAAACATTCAGTACTTC
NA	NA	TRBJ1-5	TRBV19	CASSRSTNQPQHF	TGTGCCAGTAGCCGGAGTACGAATCAGCCCCAGCATTTT
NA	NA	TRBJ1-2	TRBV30	CAWSVPGSGYGYTF	TGTGCCTGGAGTGTACCTGGATCCGGGTATGGCTACACCTTC
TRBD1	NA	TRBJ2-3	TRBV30	CAWERGQYSTDTQYF	TGTGCCTGGGAGAGGGGACAGTATAGCACAGATACGCAGTATTTT
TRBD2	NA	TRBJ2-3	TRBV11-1	CASSLGAGGISDTQYF	TGTGCCAGCAGCTTAGGAGCGGGGGGTATCTCAGATACGCAGTATTTT
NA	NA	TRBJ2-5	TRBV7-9	CASSLASRKETQYF	TGTGCCAGCAGCTTAGCCTCTAGGAAAGAGACCCAGTACTTC
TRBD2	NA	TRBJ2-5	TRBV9	CASSVWSGGLQETQYF	TGTGCCAGCAGCGTATGGAGCGGGGGCCTCCAAGAGACCCAGTACTTC
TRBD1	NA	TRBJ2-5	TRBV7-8	CASSAGGRKTQYF	TGTGCCAGCAGCGCAGGGGGCAGGAAGACCCAGTACTTC
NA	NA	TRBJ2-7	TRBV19	CASRRGQGEQYF	TGTGCCAGTAGACGGGGTCAAGGCGAGCAGTACTTC
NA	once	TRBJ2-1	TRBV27	CASSLFQNPYNEQFF	TGTGCCAGCAGTTTGTTTCAGAACCCCTACAATGAGCAGTTCTTC
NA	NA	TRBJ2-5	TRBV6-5	CASTSRRAQYF	TGTGCCAGCACGAGTAGGAGGGCCCAGTACTTC
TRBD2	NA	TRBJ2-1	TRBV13	CASSLGASGLDNEQFF	TGTGCCAGCAGCTTAGGGGCTAGCGGGTTGGACAATGAGCAGTTCTTC
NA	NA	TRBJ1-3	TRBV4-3	CASSQDSSGNTIYF	TGCGCCAGCAGCCAAGACAGCTCTGGAAACACCATATATTTT
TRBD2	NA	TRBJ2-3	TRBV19	CASSTSPSGGASTQYF	TGTGCCAGTAGTACCTCCCCTAGCGGGGGGGCCTCCACGCAGTATTTT
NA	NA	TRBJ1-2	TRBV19	CASSNPPYGYTF	TGTGCCAGTAGTAATCCTCCTTATGGCTACACCTTC
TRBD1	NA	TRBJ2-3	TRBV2	CASSEGPGTGTDTQYF	TGTGCCAGCAGTGAAGGCCCCGGGACAGGAACAGATACGCAGTATTTT
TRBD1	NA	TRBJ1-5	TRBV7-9	CASSYGQGGLSNQPQHF	TGTGCCAGCAGCTATGGACAGGGGGGCTTGAGCAATCAGCCCCAGCATTTT
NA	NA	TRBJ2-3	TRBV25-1	CASAGVTTDTQYF	TGTGCCAGCGCCGGGGTCACCACAGATACGCAGTATTTT
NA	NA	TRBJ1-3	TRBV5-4	CASSWMGGVPGNTIYF	TGTGCCAGCAGCTGGATGGGGGGAGTTCCTGGAAACACCATATATTTT
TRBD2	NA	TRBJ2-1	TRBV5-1	CASASGGYNEQFF	TGCGCCAGCGCCAGCGGGGGATACAATGAGCAGTTCTTC
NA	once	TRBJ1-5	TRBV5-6	CASSVSSNQPQHF	TGTGCCAGCAGCGTCAGTAGCAATCAGCCCCAGCATTTT
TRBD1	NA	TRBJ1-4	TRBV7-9	CASSIGTGNEKLFF	TGTGCCAGCAGCATTGGGACAGGGAATGAAAAACTGTTTTTT
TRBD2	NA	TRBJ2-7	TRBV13	CASSSDTPGLAISYEQYF	TGTGCCAGCAGCTCAGACACCCCGGGACTAGCAATCTCCTACGAGCAGTACTTC
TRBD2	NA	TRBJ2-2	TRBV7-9	CASSFSPGLAGPNTGELFF	TGTGCCAGCAGCTTTAGTCCGGGACTAGCGGGACCGAACACCGGGGAGCTGTTTTTT
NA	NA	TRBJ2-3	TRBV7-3	CASSSYREDTQYF	TGTGCCAGCAGCTCCTACAGGGAAGATACGCAGTATTTT
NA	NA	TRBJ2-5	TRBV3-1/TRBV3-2	CASSQGKETQYF	TGTGCCAGCAGCCAGGGCAAAGAGACCCAGTACTTC
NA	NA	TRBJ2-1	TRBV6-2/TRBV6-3	CASSSQGYEQFF	TGTGCCAGCAGTTCACAGGGTTATGAGCAGTTCTTC
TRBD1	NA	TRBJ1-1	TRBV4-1	CASSHVDRADTEAFF	TGCGCCAGCAGCCACGTTGACAGGGCCGACACTGAAGCTTTCTTT
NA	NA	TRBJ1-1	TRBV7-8	CASSRLMGAGTEAFF	TGTGCCAGCAGCCGCCTAATGGGGGCTGGGACTGAAGCTTTCTTT
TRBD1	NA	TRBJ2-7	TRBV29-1	CSVAGQGAREQYF	TGCAGCGTTGCTGGGCAGGGGGCCAGGGAGCAGTACTTC
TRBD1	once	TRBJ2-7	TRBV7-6	CASSLGGQGAGEQYF	TGTGCCAGCAGCTTAGGGGGACAGGGGGCAGGCGAGCAGTACTTC
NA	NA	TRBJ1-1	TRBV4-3	CASSPSSGIITEAFF	TGCGCCAGCAGCCCATCTAGTGGTATCATCACTGAAGCTTTCTTT
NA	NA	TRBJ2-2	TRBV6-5	CASSREEAGELFF	TGTGCCAGCAGCCGCGAGGAGGCAGGGGAGCTGTTTTTT